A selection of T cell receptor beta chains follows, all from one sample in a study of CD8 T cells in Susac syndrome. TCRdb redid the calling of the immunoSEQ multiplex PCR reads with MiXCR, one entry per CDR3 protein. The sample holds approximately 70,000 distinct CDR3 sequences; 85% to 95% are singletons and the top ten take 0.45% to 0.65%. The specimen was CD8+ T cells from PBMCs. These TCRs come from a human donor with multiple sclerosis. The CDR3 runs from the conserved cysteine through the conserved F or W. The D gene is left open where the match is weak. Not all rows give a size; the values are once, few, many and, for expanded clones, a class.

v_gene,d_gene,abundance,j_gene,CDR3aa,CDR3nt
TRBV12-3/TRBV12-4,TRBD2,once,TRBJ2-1,CASSRLAGGDDEQFF,TGTGCCAGCAGCCGACTAGCGGGAGGGGACGATGAGCAGTTCTTC
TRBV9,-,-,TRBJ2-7,CASSVGGPSYEQYF,TGTGCCAGCAGCGTAGGCGGGCCCTCCTACGAGCAGTACTTC
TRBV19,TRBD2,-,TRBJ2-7,CASSTGTSSYEQYF,TGTGCCAGTAGTACCGGGACTAGCAGCTACGAGCAGTACTTC
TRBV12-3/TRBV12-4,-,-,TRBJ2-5,CASSPRDAPQETQYF,TGTGCCAGCAGTCCGCGGGACGCCCCTCAAGAGACCCAGTACTTC
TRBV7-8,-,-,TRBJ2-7,CASSLIPSGPTYEQYF,TGTGCCAGCAGCTTAATCCCGTCTGGGCCCACCTACGAGCAGTACTTC
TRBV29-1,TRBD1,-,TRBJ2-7,CSGQGAEYEQYF,TGCAGCGGACAGGGGGCTGAGTACGAGCAGTACTTC
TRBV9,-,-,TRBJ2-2,CASSPLGQGDGELFF,TGTGCCAGCAGCCCCCTTGGGCAGGGTGACGGGGAGCTGTTTTTT
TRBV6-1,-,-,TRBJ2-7,CASSPDQYF,TGTGCCAGCAGTCCGGACCAGTACTTC
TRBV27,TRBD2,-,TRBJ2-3,CASSLKAGGSSTDTQYF,TGTGCCAGCAGTTTAAAGGCGGGAGGGTCTAGCACAGATACGCAGTATTTT
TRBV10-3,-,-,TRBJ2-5,CAISDFTAETQYF,TGTGCCATCAGTGATTTTACAGCAGAGACCCAGTACTTC
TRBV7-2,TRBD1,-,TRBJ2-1,CASSYKTGNEQFF,TGTGCCAGCAGCTACAAGACAGGGAATGAGCAGTTCTTC
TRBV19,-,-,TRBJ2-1,CASSPDGVNEQFF,TGTGCCAGTAGTCCAGACGGCGTCAATGAGCAGTTCTTC
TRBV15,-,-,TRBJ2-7,CATSRGQDFYEQYF,TGTGCCACCAGCAGAGGACAGGACTTCTACGAGCAGTACTTC
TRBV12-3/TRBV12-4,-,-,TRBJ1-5,CASSPVGNQPQHF,TGTGCCAGCAGTCCGGTGGGGAATCAGCCCCAGCATTTT
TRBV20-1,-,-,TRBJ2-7,CSARAQWGLVLGEQYF,TGCAGTGCTAGGGCTCAGTGGGGGCTCGTATTAGGGGAGCAGTACTTC
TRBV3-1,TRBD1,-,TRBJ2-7,CASSQDPTGAYYEQYF,TGTGCCAGCAGCCAAGACCCGACAGGGGCTTACTACGAGCAGTACTTC
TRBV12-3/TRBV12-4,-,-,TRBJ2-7,CASSQPGRVGEQYF,TGTGCCAGCAGTCAACCGGGCCGTGTGGGTGAGCAGTACTTC
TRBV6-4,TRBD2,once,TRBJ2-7,CASRARLAERICYEQYF,TGTGCCAGCAGAGCACGACTAGCGGAACGAATATGTTACGAGCAGTACTTC
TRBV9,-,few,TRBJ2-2,CASSVGGTGELFF,TGTGCCAGCAGCGTAGGAGGGACCGGGGAGCTGTTTTTT
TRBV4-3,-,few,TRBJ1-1,CASSQAPGVTEAFF,TGCGCCAGCAGCCAGGCCCCAGGGGTTACTGAAGCTTTCTTT
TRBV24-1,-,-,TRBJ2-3,CATSGPPAAGSDTQYF,TGTGCCACCAGTGGGCCCCCAGCTGCGGGATCAGATACGCAGTATTTT
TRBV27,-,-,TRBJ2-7,CASSRNSYEQYF,TGTGCCAGCAGCCGGAACTCCTACGAGCAGTACTTC
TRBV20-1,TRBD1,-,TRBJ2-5,CSATFLGQEIGTQYF,TGCAGTGCTACCTTCCTGGGACAGGAGATAGGGACCCAGTACTTC
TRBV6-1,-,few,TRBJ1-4,CASNGDENEKLFF,TGTGCCAGCAACGGGGACGAAAATGAAAAACTGTTTTTT
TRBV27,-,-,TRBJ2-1,CASSLSQGFDEQFF,TGTGCCAGCAGTTTATCGCAGGGGTTCGATGAGCAGTTCTTC
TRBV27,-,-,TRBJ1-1,CASSSPGLHEAAFF,TGTGCCAGCAGTTCCCCGGGATTACACGAGGCGGCTTTCTTT
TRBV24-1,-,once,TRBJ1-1,CATSEANTEAFF,TGTGCCACCAGTGAGGCGAACACTGAAGCTTTCTTT
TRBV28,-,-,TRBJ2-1,CATRSVEYNEQFF,TGTGCCACCCGTTCTGTAGAATACAATGAGCAGTTCTTC
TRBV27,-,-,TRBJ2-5,CASRDGTKETQYF,TGTGCCAGCAGAGACGGGACAAAAGAGACCCAGTACTTC
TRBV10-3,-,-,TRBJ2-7,CAISEGVGYEQYF,TGTGCCATCAGTGAGGGGGTAGGCTACGAGCAGTACTTC
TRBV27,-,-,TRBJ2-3,CASIPGASTDTQYF,TGTGCCAGCATCCCGGGAGCTAGCACAGATACGCAGTATTTT
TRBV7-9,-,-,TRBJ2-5,CASSPPWSDLGETQYF,TGTGCCAGCAGCCCCCCGTGGTCGGACCTAGGGGAGACCCAGTACTTC
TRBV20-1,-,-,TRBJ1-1,CSASPGTVEAFF,TGCAGTGCTAGTCCCGGCACAGTTGAAGCTTTCTTT
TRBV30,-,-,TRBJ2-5,CAWSAQYQETQYF,TGTGCCTGGAGTGCCCAGTACCAAGAGACCCAGTACTTC
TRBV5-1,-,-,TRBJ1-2,CASSPRGYYGYTF,TGCGCCAGCTCCCCCCGGGGGTACTATGGCTACACCTTC
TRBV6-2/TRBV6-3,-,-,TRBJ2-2,CATFQGEAGELFF,TGTGCCACCTTCCAAGGGGAGGCCGGGGAGCTGTTTTTT
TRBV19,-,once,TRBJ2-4,CASSIPALPFQYF,TGTGCCAGTAGTATCCCGGCTCTCCCCTTTCAGTACTTC
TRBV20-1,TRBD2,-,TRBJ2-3,CSARLTGTSGTDTQYF,TGCAGTGCTAGACTTACCGGGACTAGCGGCACAGATACGCAGTATTTT
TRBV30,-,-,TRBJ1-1,CAWSNRGNTEAFF,TGTGCCTGGAGTAATCGGGGGAACACTGAAGCTTTCTTT